The T cell receptor (beta chain) under discussion was sequenced for a study of T cell responses to AZD1222 COVID-19 vaccine. The protocol was immunoSEQ multiplex PCR, while the TCRdb copy is restricted to in-frame clones and leaves out a portion. The sample contains about 180,000 clones, about 86% of which appear only once. Germline values: CDR1 GTSNPN, CDR2 SVGIG (reference sequence). CDR3 length equals 16 residues. The junction had 12 bases not matched to a gene; V was cut back by 3 bases and J by 4 bases. The chain joins TRBV30 to TRBJ2-7; 10 positions agree with TRBD2. The specimen was peripheral blood, collected on day 0 of AZD1222 vaccination. This clonotype was sampled from an adult in good health. The CDR3 here is CAWRVAGGQYRYEQYF. The CDR3 DNA reads as TGTGCCTGGAGGGTAGCGGGGGGCCAGTATCGGTACGAGCAGTACTTC.